This T cell receptor beta chain was captured in a study of cytomegalovirus exposure and HLA in healthy donors. Primers included in the PCR were 60 Vbeta and 13 Jbeta primers. Repertoires were generated with immunoSEQ multiplex PCR, while TCRdb's copy carries only in-frame clones and drops some. The table shows 160,000 or so clones, with around 70% occurring only once. The germline V gene has CDR1 SQVTM and CDR2 ANQGSEA. V shed 1 base and J shed 5 bases, with 17 bases lying between them. The CDR3 sequence is 15 residues long. The chain has TRBV29-1 and TRBJ2-5; the D gene is possibly TRBD2 (6 bases). The material sequenced was PBMCs. The clonotype originates from a man aged 18 to 29 in good health and CMV-seropositive. This chain's CDR3 is CSVEVLGGTGETQYF. The CDR3, as DNA: TGCAGCGTTGAAGTTCTTGGAGGGACGGGGGAGACCCAGTACTTC. Full variable domain (remainder filled in from reference TRBV29-1 and TRBJ2-5): SAVISQKPSRDICQRGTSLTIQCQVDSQVTMMFWYRQQPGQSLTLIATANQGSEATYESGFVIDKFPISRPNLTFSTLTVSNMSPEDSSIYLCSVEVLGGTGETQYFGPGTRLLVL.